The present T cell receptor (beta chain) was sequenced within a study of shared clonotypes between healthy human individuals (dated by TCRdb to 2018 to 2020). For the wider study: The cohort included a few men and two women between 18 and 49 years of age. Per donor, three plates each were used for CD4 naive and CD4 memory, two for CD8 naive, and one for CD8 memory. The study deeply sequenced blood TCR repertoires of about five healthy adults to estimate repertoire size and the extent of clonotype sharing between individuals. Different laboratories and diverse techniques were used to prepare libraries and sequence TCR repertoires, to increase sequencing depth and limit assay-specific biases. Per donor, leukapheresis produced somewhere between about 0.9 and 9 billion PBMCs.

Taken from the germline V gene (reference sequence), the CDR1 and CDR2 loops are SEHNR and FQNEAQ. The CDR3 holds 13 amino acids from the cysteine to the phenylalanine. Left in the record is the CDR3 DNA by itself, 39 bases read in frame from the first base. V is shortened by 6 bases, J by 2 bases, and the region joining them spans 11 bases. Donors were healthy HIV-negative adults with no recently reported acute infections or vaccinations. Every donor was a Caucasian adult residing in Nashville, Tennessee, USA. Magnetic negative selection was used to enrich CD4+ T cells, after which naive cells were positively selected on CD45RA and the negative fraction became the memory subset. Blood was obtained by leukapheresis, after which PBMCs were separated by Ficoll-Histopaque density gradient centrifugation and cryopreserved in liquid nitrogen vapor phase. Purity and quantity of every magnetically sorted T cell population were checked by analytical flow cytometry. From each sorted fraction, genomic DNA was isolated and quantified by UV absorbance on a Nanodrop 2000c.

This clone has only one observation. Its recognized antigen is unknown. Base qualities are missing; no much larger clone stands one base away. Using the deep immunoSEQ assay, TCR CDR3 regions were amplified from genomic DNA by multiplex PCR. Genomic DNA extracted from each cell subset was distributed evenly over all wells of several immunoSEQ 96-well plates, and each plate served as one replicate. For sorted subsets, about 210 ng of genomic DNA, equivalent to some 30,000 T cell genomes, went into each replicate PCR. Purified libraries were quantified with a Qubit 3.0 fluorometer, sized on a Bioanalyzer 2100, and re-quantified with the KAPA Library Quantification kit. Every immunoSEQ 96-well plate was sequenced on a dedicated single-read 150-cycle Illumina NextSeq 550 flow cell. As for how the authors treated the data: Because only junctional sequences without quality scores were contained in the immunoSEQ output, filtering matching that applied to full-length reads could not be performed. To assign V/J genes and CDR3, sequences were annotated against IMGT germline references using PyIR, a Python wrapper for IgBLAST v1.9. Reads were filtered out if the reads had weak V/J assignments (E-value above 1e-6), no CDR3, stop codons, out-of-frame junctions, or ambiguous translated residues. V3J clonotypes were defined as sequences sharing the same inferred V gene, J gene, and CDR3 amino acid sequence. Percentage overlap between repertoires was computed as shared unique clonotypes divided by the size of the smaller repertoire. Repertoire richness was assessed with RTK rarefaction, the Chao1 estimator, and Recon v2.1 estimates of unobserved clonotypes. OLGA was used to compute generation probabilities for all TCRbeta clonotypes that the gDNA method yielded from a handful of donors. The immuneACCESS repertoire file appears here via TCRdb, limited to in-frame rearrangements. These files lack a portion of the clones; in checked studies, under half of the deficit traces to unresolved V genes, and the cause of the others is not known. From that table come the V and J calls and clone size; the DNA was used to work out D and trimming. The sample has about 1.1 million clones on record, around three quarters of them singletons. The top ten hold over 0.8% of the sample.

Study-wide conclusions, independent of this receptor: Estimated clonotype richness was generally larger for naive than for memory subsets. Clonotypes shared by all four sorted-subset donors showed higher generation probabilities than non-shared clonotypes. Sampling was limited to blood, and TCR repertoires in tissue likely differ from TCR repertoires in blood. Pairwise subsampling indicated that sequencing depth was expected to affect the degree of clonotype sharing among donors. Even with the large sequencing depth, rarefaction of the sorted-subset datasets indicated that sequencing was incomplete. Because the study included a small number of donors, the genetic and exposure-history diversity represented was limited. Sharing across a handful of donors was observed for about 4.8% of naive CD4, 3.5% of naive CD8, over 2% of memory CD4, and around 0.4% of memory CD8 clonotypes.

Sequenced input: memory CD4+ T cells from PBMCs. The cell subset or site tag for this specimen amounts to: CD45RA-negative fraction. The rearrangement joined TRBV7-9 to TRBJ2-7; possibly the D gene is TRBD2, per 5 matching bases. This clonotype was sampled from a man younger than 35 in good health. Some clones in this sample may be carry-over from other donors' samples. The CDR3 in this case is CASRLAAAYEQYF. Read as DNA, the sequence is TGTGCCAGCAGGCTAGCAGCCGCCTACGAGCAGTACTTC.